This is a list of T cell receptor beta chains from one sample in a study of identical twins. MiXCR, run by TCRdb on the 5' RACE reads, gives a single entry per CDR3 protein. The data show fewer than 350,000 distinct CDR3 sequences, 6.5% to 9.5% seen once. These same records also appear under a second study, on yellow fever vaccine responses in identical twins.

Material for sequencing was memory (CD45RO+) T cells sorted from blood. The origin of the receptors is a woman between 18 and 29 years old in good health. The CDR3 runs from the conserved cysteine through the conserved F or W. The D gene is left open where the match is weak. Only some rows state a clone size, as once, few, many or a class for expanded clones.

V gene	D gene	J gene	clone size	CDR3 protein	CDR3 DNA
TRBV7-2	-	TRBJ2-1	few	CASSFVGNEQFF	TGTGCCAGCAGCTTTGTGGGTAATGAGCAGTTCTTC
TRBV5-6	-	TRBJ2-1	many	CASSLGASISVSYNEQFF	TGTGCCAGCAGCTTGGGGGCTAGCATCTCGGTCTCCTACAATGAGCAGTTCTTC
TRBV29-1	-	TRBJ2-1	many	CSVERFQSNEQFF	TGCAGCGTTGAAAGGTTCCAGAGCAATGAGCAGTTCTTC
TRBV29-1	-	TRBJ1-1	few	CSVEDGRMFAFF	TGCAGCGTTGAAGATGGGCGCATGTTTGCTTTCTTT
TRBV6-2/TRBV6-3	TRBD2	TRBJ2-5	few	CASSYPTSGGYQETQYF	TGTGCCAGCAGTTACCCTACTAGCGGGGGGTACCAAGAGACCCAGTACTTC
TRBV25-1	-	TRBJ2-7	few	CASSEGTDPREQYF	TGTGCCAGCAGCGAAGGGACCGACCCTCGGGAGCAGTACTTC
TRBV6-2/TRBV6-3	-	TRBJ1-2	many	CASNNPGSYGYTF	TGTGCCAGCAATAACCCGGGTAGCTATGGCTACACCTTC
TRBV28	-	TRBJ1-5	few	CASRGGGSGRPQHF	TGTGCCAGCAGGGGGGGCGGGAGCGGTAGGCCCCAGCATTTT
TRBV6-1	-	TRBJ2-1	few	CASSEGLASSYNEQFF	TGTGCCAGCAGTGAAGGGTTGGCTAGCTCCTACAATGAGCAGTTCTTC
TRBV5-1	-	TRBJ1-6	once	CASSLEIPLGSPLHF	TGCGCCAGCAGCTTGGAAATCCCCCTGGGTTCACCCCTCCACTTT
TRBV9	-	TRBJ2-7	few	CASSVGFVDYEQYF	TGTGCCAGCAGCGTCGGCTTCGTGGACTACGAGCAGTACTTC
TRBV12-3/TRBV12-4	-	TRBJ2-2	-	CASSLEEPGWTGELFF	TGTGCCAGCAGTTTAGAGGAACCGGGTTGGACCGGGGAGCTGTTTTTT
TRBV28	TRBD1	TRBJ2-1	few	CASSTFPGQGVMGQFF	TGTGCCAGCAGCACGTTTCCGGGACAGGGCGTCATGGGGCAGTTCTTC
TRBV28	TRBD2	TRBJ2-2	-	CASSDDLAGNTGELFF	TGTGCCAGCAGCGATGACCTAGCGGGGAACACCGGGGAGCTGTTTTTT
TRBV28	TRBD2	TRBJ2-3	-	CASSPPYSGRITDTQYF	TGTGCCAGCAGTCCCCCATATAGCGGGAGGATAACAGATACGCAGTATTTT
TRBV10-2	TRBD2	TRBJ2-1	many	CASSPLAGDINEQFF	TGCGCCAGCAGTCCACTAGCGGGAGACATCAATGAGCAGTTCTTC
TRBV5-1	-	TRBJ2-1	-	CASSLGVATNNEQFF	TGCGCCAGCAGCTTGGGGGTAGCCACCAACAATGAGCAGTTCTTC
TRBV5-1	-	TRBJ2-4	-	CASSLEGKGGQLAKNIQYF	TGCGCCAGCAGCTTGGAGGGCAAGGGAGGTCAATTAGCCAAAAACATTCAGTACTTC
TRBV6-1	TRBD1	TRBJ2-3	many	CASSERTGGATDTQYF	TGTGCCAGCAGTGAAAGGACAGGGGGCGCGACAGATACGCAGTATTTT
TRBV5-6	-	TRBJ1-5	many	CASSRGEGIQPQHF	TGTGCCAGCAGCCGCGGGGAGGGAATTCAGCCCCAGCATTTT
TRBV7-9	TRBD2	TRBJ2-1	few	CASSLSGTSGTYNEQFF	TGTGCCAGCAGCCTTTCAGGGACTAGCGGAACCTACAATGAGCAGTTCTTC
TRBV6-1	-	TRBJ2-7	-	CASRPGEAAYEQYF	TGTGCCAGCAGGCCGGGGGAAGCAGCCTACGAGCAGTACTTC
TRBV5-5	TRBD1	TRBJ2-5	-	CASIRDSELQETQYF	TGTGCCAGCATCCGGGACAGTGAATTACAAGAGACCCAGTACTTC
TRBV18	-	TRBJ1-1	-	CASSPQVTEAFF	TGTGCCAGCTCTCCCCAAGTCACTGAAGCTTTCTTT
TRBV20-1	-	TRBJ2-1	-	CSARDFSSAEQFF	TGCAGTGCTAGAGATTTTAGCTCGGCTGAGCAGTTCTTC
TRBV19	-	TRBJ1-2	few	CASSISSANYGYTF	TGTGCCAGTAGTATCTCCAGCGCTAACTATGGCTACACCTTC
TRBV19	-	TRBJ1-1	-	CASSMAPSGGDTEAFF	TGTGCCAGTAGTATGGCCCCCTCCGGAGGGGACACTGAAGCTTTCTTT
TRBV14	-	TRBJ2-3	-	CASSLFSLGAGRTDTQYF	TGTGCCAGCAGCCTATTTTCCCTTGGGGCAGGTCGCACAGATACGCAGTATTTT
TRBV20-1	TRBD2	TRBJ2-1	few	CSASTELAGGLRRLNEQFF	TGCAGTGCTAGCACCGAACTAGCGGGGGGGCTTAGAAGGTTGAATGAGCAGTTCTTC
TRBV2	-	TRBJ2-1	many	CASSELGGGYNEQFF	TGTGCCAGCAGTGAATTAGGGGGGGGATACAATGAGCAGTTCTTC
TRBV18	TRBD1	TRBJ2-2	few	CASSRGTGTTGELFF	TGTGCCAGCTCACGAGGGACAGGAACGACCGGGGAGCTGTTTTTT
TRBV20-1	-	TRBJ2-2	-	CSARDGYGTGELFF	TGCAGTGCTAGAGACGGGTACGGCACCGGGGAGCTGTTTTTT
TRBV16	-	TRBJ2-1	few	CASSQSRLASEQFF	TGTGCCAGCAGCCAATCTCGGCTAGCCAGTGAGCAGTTCTTC
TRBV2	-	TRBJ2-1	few	CASKLGANNEQFF	TGTGCCAGCAAGCTGGGGGCGAACAATGAGCAGTTCTTC
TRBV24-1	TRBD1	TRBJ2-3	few	CATSDGTGEFTDTQYF	TGTGCCACCAGTGATGGGACAGGGGAGTTTACAGATACGCAGTATTTT
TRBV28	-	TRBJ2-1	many	CASTRRWENYEQFF	TGTGCCAGCACCCGTCGGTGGGAGAACTATGAGCAGTTCTTC
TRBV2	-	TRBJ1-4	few	CASSPDTDREKLFF	TGTGCCAGCAGCCCCGACACGGACCGTGAAAAACTGTTTTTT
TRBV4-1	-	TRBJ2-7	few	CASSQGAGGGNPYEQYF	TGCGCCAGCAGCCAAGGAGCGGGTGGCGGAAACCCTTACGAGCAGTACTTC
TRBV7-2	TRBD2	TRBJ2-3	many	CASSSGRADTQYF	TGTGCCAGCAGCAGCGGGAGGGCAGATACGCAGTATTTT
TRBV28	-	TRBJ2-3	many	CASSFQQYTDTQYF	TGTGCCAGCAGTTTCCAACAGTACACAGATACGCAGTATTTT
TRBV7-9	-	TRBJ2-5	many	CASSLETQYF	TGTGCCAGCAGCTTAGAGACCCAGTACTTC